This T cell receptor (beta chain) was sequenced in a study of T cells in Graves' hyperthyroidism and ophthalmopathy. The CDR3 extends over 17 amino acids. Germline V gives CDR1 MDHEN, CDR2 SYDVKM. Losses at the gene ends were 8 bases for V and 2 bases for J; bases not matched to a gene: 16. There are many counts of this clonotype. The antigen is not known. Authors of the study amplified TCR beta CDR3 regions from RNA transcripts. HTBI primers were employed in a first-round RT-PCR of the TCR CDR3. In TCRdb, the multiplex PCR reads were re-called with MiXCR into one record per CDR3 protein. The sample carries a few hundred thousand distinct CDR3 sequences, around 13% recorded once. Findings and limits, study-wide: The model foresaw ophthalmopathy a median 6.5 months prior to onset. Blood shared most expanded thyroid clonotypes above 0.001.

The gene calls are TRBV28 and TRBJ2-7, with 9 positions matching TRBD1. The receptor's source is a woman aged 25 to 39 with Graves' hyperthyroidism that later progressed to Graves' ophthalmopathy. Material for sequencing was blood. CDR3 sequence reads: CASWRPTGTGKTYEQYF. Written as DNA, the CDR3 is TGTGCCAGCTGGCGCCCTACCGGGACAGGGAAGACCTACGAGCAGTACTTC.